What follows is one TCR beta chain and its context. Base qualities are not recorded, but no much larger clone differs from it by a single base. After being thawed and rested overnight, PBMC were stained with GMM-loaded CD1B tetramer, a Live/Dead dye and anti-CD3, and were then sorted on a FACS Aria II. C32 glucose monomycolate purified from Rhodococcus equi was loaded onto CD1B tetramers. Before cryopreservation, the PBMC used for tetramer sorting had been depleted of CD14-expressing monocytes as part of a separate study. From each donor, 95,000 to 100,000 tetramer-negative cells were sorted and were analyzed alongside the tetramer-positive cells. GMM-loaded CD1B tetramers were used to sort antigen-specific T cells from several healthy South African adults. TCR-alpha and TCR-beta chains were sequenced unpaired, so chain pairing information was not available. The immunoSEQ multiplex PCR assay was used to generate TCR libraries, with TCR-beta and/or TCR-alpha/delta assays applied to each sample. Amplified TCR libraries were sequenced on the Illumina high-throughput platform. In the authors' own workflow: Clustering and dimensionality reduction were performed using pairwise TCRdist distances among GMM-specific receptors from ex vivo sorted or in vitro expanded T cells. Sequence motifs defined by gene usage and CDR3 content were checked for enrichment by comparing tetramer-positive and tetramer-negative populations. What TCRdb holds here is the immuneACCESS table cut down to in-frame rearrangements. Part of the clones is not present; checked against another copy, under half of the missing clones reflect an unresolved V gene, and the others are unexplained. That table is the source of V, J and clone size, and D and trimming were worked out from the DNA. In this sample the table shows tens of thousands of clones, around 81% of which occur a single time. The ten largest clones capture roughly 12% of the sample.

The data derive from a study of T cells in tuberculosis listed by TCRdb under 2018. General notes on the study: To characterize T cells specific for the mycobacterial lipid antigen glucose monomycolate (GMM), the study used CD1B tetramers together with high-throughput TCR immunosequencing. Paper-wide results and their limitations: T cells that bind the CD1B-GMM tetramer with low affinity may have been missed by the stringent sort gate.

Trimming at the junction amounts to 4 bases on V and 2 bases on J, and the germline ends lie 12 bases apart. The CDR3 contains 14 residues, cysteine and phenylalanine counted. The CDR3 DNA has 42 bases and is translated from base 1. CDR1 and CDR2 are read off the germline V gene (reference sequence) as SEHNR and FQNEAQ. The chain was built from TRBV7-9 and TRBJ2-7; perhaps TRBD1 is the D gene, with 6 bases matching. The sample taken for sequencing was CD1b-GMM tetramer-negative cells sorted from PBMCs. Interpreted using the paper, the cell subset or site label stands for: T cells not binding CD1B-GMM tetramer, sorted from same donor. The clonotype comes from an adult woman with latent tuberculosis. The sequenced DNA: TGTGCCAGCAGCTCCCAGACAGGTGCCTACGAGCAGTACTTC. The translation is CASSSQTGAYEQYF.